The following is a TCR beta chain sequence with its context. This clonotype was seen only a few times. What antigen it recognizes has not been identified. No much larger clone exists at a distance of one base, and base qualities are not known. The TCR beta CDR3 regions were amplified from RNA transcripts. The TCR CDR3 was subjected to a first round of RT-PCR using the HTBI primer set and the Qiagen OneStep RT-PCR kit. The libraries were constructed in a second round of multiplex PCR and then size-selected and purified. Libraries were sequenced paired-end with 100 bp reads on an Illumina HiSeq2000. The original pipeline was this. Raw data were processed with SOAPnuke, discarding reads with adapters, uncalled bases, mean Phred below 15, or no exact constant-primer or identifier match. High-quality paired reads were merged with COPE v1.2.5, and unique nucleotide sequences were defined as clonotypes. MiTCR v1.1 was used to align the clonotypes against IMGT TRBV, TRBD and TRBJ reference segments. Analysis was restricted to V-J combinations with a frequency above 0.0001, which covered 99% to 99.2% of repertoires. A TCS score was defined as the ratio between F50 (clonal expansion) and ExV (chaos), using BLOSUM62-based TCRdist between CDR3 peptides within each V-J. Welch's t-statistics and random forest reduced 514 V-J features to 10 to 15, which were used in a naive Bayes classifier (R e1071). In TCRdb, the public reads were trimmed at Q25 with fastp and aligned with MiXCR, with productive beta chains retained. Records with the same CDR3 protein are collapsed into one entry carrying the most frequent genes and DNA. The V and J calls were determined by TCRdb, not by the authors. The sample table records about 400,000 distinct CDR3 sequences; over 12% of these occur just once. The ten largest make up under 30% of the sample.

Ophthalmopathy patients had moderately to severely active disease, Clinical Activity Score of at least 3, NOSPECS grade of at least 4, and duration under 3 months. Any patient with an uncontrolled infection, another autoimmune disease, pregnancy or lactation was excluded. Clinical symptoms, serum thyroxine and TRAb, thyroid ultrasound, and orbital computed tomography formed the basis for the diagnoses. PBMCs were separated from about 10 ml of fresh peripheral blood using Ficoll-Paque density gradient centrifugation. Total RNA was extracted using Trizol reagent, and RNA quality was assessed on an Agilent 2100 Bioanalyzer. CDR1 and CDR2 are drawn from the germline V gene: SQVTM, ANQGSEA. The V and J ends are trimmed by 6 bases and 4 bases, leaving 10 bases between them. The CDR3 numbers 13 residues from cysteine through phenylalanine. Just the 39-base CDR3 DNA is kept, in frame starting at base 1. This specimen comes from a study of T cells in Graves' hyperthyroidism and ophthalmopathy (dated by TCRdb to the late 2010s). Study-wide context: Peripheral blood was sampled at the time of initial diagnosis, prior to any treatment. TCR V-J signatures able to tell the groups apart were searched for in a discovery cohort of 90 to 100 patients, of whom over 40 had Graves' ophthalmopathy and 55 to 65 had stable Graves' hyperthyroidism. Prospective prediction of ophthalmopathy was tested in an independent validation cohort of approximately 19 hyperthyroidism patients and 15 to 17 patients who later progressed to ophthalmopathy. For training and testing, the approximately 92 patients in the discovery cohort were randomly divided in a 7:3 ratio. The study also compared thyroid tissue and blood T-cell repertoires from five or six Graves' hyperthyroidism patients. After sampling, hyperthyroidism patients received methimazole starting at 30 mg daily, and ophthalmopathy patients received high-dose intravenous methylprednisolone. The paper reports TCR Vbeta CDR3 sequencing of roughly 140 peripheral blood samples: 40 or so ophthalmopathy, fewer than 80 hyperthyroidism and 17 progressor patients. The research as a whole found: Sample size was not statistically predetermined, and investigators were not blinded to group allocation. In validation, the model predicted progression to ophthalmopathy with just under 71% sensitivity and less than 80% specificity, a median of around six months before onset. Blood samples also contained most of the expanded thyroid clonotypes (frequency above 0.001), which suggests that blood repertoires may reflect thyroid immune responses. A model built on a 13 V-J signature distinguished ophthalmopathy from stable hyperthyroidism, reaching about 88% sensitivity and around 81% specificity in cross-validation and 80%/75% in testing.

The sequenced sample was blood. The V gene is TRBV29-1 and the J gene is TRBJ2-6, with TRBD1 tentatively as D gene (5 bases match). This TCR was recovered from a man in his fifties or sixties with Graves' ophthalmopathy. The nucleotide sequence is TGCAGCGTGAAGGGGTCCGGGGCCAACGTCCTGACTTTC. This is translated as CSVKGSGANVLTF.